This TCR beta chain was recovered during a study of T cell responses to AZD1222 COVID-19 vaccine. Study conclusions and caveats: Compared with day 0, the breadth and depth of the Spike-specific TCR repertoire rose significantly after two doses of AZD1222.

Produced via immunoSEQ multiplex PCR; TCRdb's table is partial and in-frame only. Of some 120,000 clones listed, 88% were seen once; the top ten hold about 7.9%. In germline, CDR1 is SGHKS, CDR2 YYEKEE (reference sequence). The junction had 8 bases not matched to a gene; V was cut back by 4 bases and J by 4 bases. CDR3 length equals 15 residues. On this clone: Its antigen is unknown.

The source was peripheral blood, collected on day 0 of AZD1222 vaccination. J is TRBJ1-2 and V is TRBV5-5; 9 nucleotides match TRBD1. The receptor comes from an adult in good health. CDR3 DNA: TGTGCCAGCAGCCCCTGGACAGGGGAGAGCTATGGCTACACCTTC. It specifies CASSPWTGESYGYTF.